Listed here are 25 T cell receptor beta chains from one sample, sequenced in a study of vaccination effects on CD4 cells after COVID-19. Clones were read by immunoSEQ multiplex PCR, and TCRdb kept only the in-frame ones, dropping some. The table includes 57,000 or so clones, around 73% detected once. Their specific antigens are unknown. Expansion with viral peptide pools was applied to antigen-specific CD4+ T cells by the ViraFEST assay prior to sequencing. Following 10 days of culture, CD4+ T cells were isolated. The vaccine given was either BNT162b2 or mRNA-1273, in two doses. The input for sequencing was CD4+ T cells from PBMCs cultured with HCoV-229E spike peptides, taken after COVID-19 vaccination. The receptors were sampled from a human donor who received a COVID-19 vaccine.

J is TRBJ2-1 and V is TRBV6-4; D is tentatively TRBD1 or TRBD2 (5 bases each). Germline loops: CDR1 MRHNA, CDR2 SNTAGT. The V end lost 6 bases, the J end lost 4 bases, and 13 bases lay between the germline ends. This CDR3 region has 14 residues. The CDR3: CASSRDGGYNEQFF. CDR3 nucleotide sequence: TGTGCCAGCAGCCGGGACGGAGGATACAATGAGCAGTTCTTC.

The J gene is TRBJ1-5, the V gene TRBV6-2 or TRBV6-3; D ambiguous. Germline V gene lookup returns CDR1 MNHEY and CDR2 SVGEGT. Deletions cut 6 bases from V and 2 bases from J, with 14 bases between. This CDR3 has 15 residues. The CDR3 loop reads CASSPAVGGNQPQHF. The CDR3 nucleotides read TGTGCCAGCAGCCCAGCGGTTGGGGGCAATCAGCCCCAGCATTTT.

The J gene is TRBJ1-1, the V gene TRBV18, with D perhaps matching TRBD1 (5 bases). Germline CDR1 reads KGHSH; CDR2 reads LQKENI. The CDR3 has 15 residues. Trimming shortened V by 5 bases and J by 1 base, and 14 bases separated the two germline ends. CDR3: CASSWTGTENTEAFF. The CDR3 region has the DNA TGTGCCAGCTCATGGACCGGGACGGAGAACACTGAAGCTTTCTTT.

CDR3 region: CAGGGAYNEQFF. CDR3 nucleotides: TGTGCCGGCGGGGGGGCTTACAATGAGCAGTTCTTC. This chain links TRBV6-6 with TRBJ2-1; 9 nucleotides match TRBD2. From germline, CDR1 is MNHNY and CDR2 SVGAGI (reference sequence). The J segment lost 4 bases and the V segment lost 11 bases, leaving 3 bases of the junction unmatched. CDR3 length: 12 amino acids.

The chain recombines TRBV15 with TRBJ2-5; D gene ambiguous. The V and J ends lost 2 bases and 0 bases respectively, with 7 bases between them. The CDR3 is 14 amino acids. Germline-derived CDR1 and CDR2 are LNHNV and YYDKDF (reference sequence). CDR3 sequence: CATSRQTHQETQYF. The CDR3 coding sequence is TGTGCCACCAGCAGACAGACACACCAAGAGACCCAGTACTTC.

This chain joins TRBV6-5 and TRBJ2-1, with TRBD1 matching 7 bases. Germline lookup yields CDR1 MNHEY and CDR2 SVGAGI. The trim removed 5 bases at V and 5 bases at J, leaving 6 bases unmatched. The CDR3 spans 14 residues. The CDR3 is CASSLSTGNNEQFF. Written as DNA, the CDR3 is TGTGCCAGCAGTCTCTCGACAGGGAACAATGAGCAGTTCTTC.

This sequence joins TRBV6-6 and TRBJ2-1; no firm D call. The germline V and J ends were trimmed by 6 bases and 9 bases, with 9 bases remaining between them. The V gene's germline CDR1 is MNHNY and CDR2 SVGAGI (reference sequence). The CDR3 extends over 11 amino acids. CDR3 DNA sequence: TGTGCCAGCAGCCGCGATGCTGAGCAGTTCTTC. It yields the protein CASSRDAEQFF.

This chain links TRBV3-1 (or the pseudogene TRBV3-2) with TRBJ1-6, with a weak D call TRBD1 (6 bases). From germline, CDR1 is LGHDT and CDR2 YNNKEL (reference sequence). The ends were cut back, 1 base at V and 14 bases at J, with 15 bases in the middle. This CDR3 is 14 amino acids long. CDR3 region: CASSQGYRERALHF. CDR3 bases: TGTGCCAGCAGCCAAGGGTACAGGGAAAGGGCCCTCCACTTT.

The V gene is TRBV29-1, the J gene TRBJ1-2; 9 bases agree with TRBD1. CDR1 and CDR2 from the germline V gene are SQVTM and ANQGSEA. V dropped 5 bases and J dropped 5; count of bases not matched to a gene: 9. The CDR3 covers 14 residues. This CDR3 is CSVLHTGGRYGYTF. Written as DNA, the CDR3 is TGCAGCGTTCTGCATACAGGGGGCAGGTATGGCTACACCTTC.

Turning to this clone: The junction departs from the called germline gene at one end, perhaps through a read error. The V and J genes are TRBV5-1 and TRBJ1-6; D is undetermined. The CDR3 totals 17 residues. Germline V lookup: CDR1 SGHRS, CDR2 YFSETQ. The CDR3 reads CASSLSGGSSYNLPLHF. For the CDR3, the DNA is TGCGCCAGCAGCTTGAGTGGCGGGAGCTCCTATAATTTACCCCTCCACTTT.

The chain combines TRBV6-5 with TRBJ2-5; D gene ambiguous. V shed 4 bases and J shed 4 bases, with 10 bases lying between them. The CDR3 is 13 amino acids. CDR1 and CDR2 from the germline V gene are MNHEY and SVGAGI. CDR3 DNA sequence: TGTGCCAGCAGTTCCTGGGCCCGAGAGACCCAGTACTTC. This translates into CASSSWARETQYF.

The V call is TRBV5-1, the J call TRBJ1-1; 8 bases map to TRBD1. V shed 3 bases, J shed 4 bases, and the junction held 5 bases outside the gene matches. The CDR3 is 14 amino acids. Germline V gene sequence: CDR1 SGHRS, CDR2 YFSETQ. CDR3 coding DNA: TGCGCCAGCAGCTATTCAGGGGGCCCCACTGAAGCTTTCTTT. This gives the protein CASSYSGGPTEAFF.

This clone was seen just once. In nucleotides, the CDR3 is TGCGCCAGCAGCCGACTAGCGGGACCTAACAATGAGCAGTTCTTC. Encoded protein: CASSRLAGPNNEQFF. The rearrangement links TRBV5-1 to TRBJ2-1; 11 bases agree with TRBD2. The CDR3 totals 15 residues. The germline gives CDR1 SGHRS, CDR2 YFSETQ. After removal of 4 bases from V and 5 bases from J, the junction contained 5 bases not matched to a gene. Variable domain in full (rest from reference TRBV5-1 and TRBJ2-1): KAGVTQTPRYLIKTRGQQVTLSCSPISGHRSVSWYQQTPGQGLQFLFEYFSETQRNKGNFPGRFSGRQFSNSRSEMNVSTLELGDSALYLCASSRLAGPNNEQFFGPGTRLTVL.

V usage is TRBV7-2 and J usage is TRBJ1-2; D unresolved. V was shortened by 0 bases and J by 0 bases, with 23 bases between the two germline ends. The germline V gene encodes CDR1 SGHTA and CDR2 FQGNSA. This CDR3 has 20 amino acids. CDR3 in DNA: TGTGCCAGCAGCTTAGCCCCCTCCCGGACGGTGGTTAGAGCTAACTATGGCTACACCTTC. Encoded protein: CASSLAPSRTVVRANYGYTF.

This clone was detected once. V is TRBV4-1 and J is TRBJ1-2; D not certain. V was cut by 3 bases and J by 1 base, with 9 bases left in between. This CDR3 has 14 residues. Germline V CDR1 and CDR2: MGHRA, YSYEKL. DNA of the CDR3: TGCGCCAGCAGCCAGGGTCTGATTAACTATGGCTACACCTTC. This translates into CASSQGLINYGYTF.

This chain uses TRBV18 with TRBJ2-1; weak D call: TRBD1 (6 bases). V lost 3 bases and J lost 6, with 12 bases in between. The CDR3 is made up of 14 amino acids. CDR1 is KGHSH, CDR2 LQKENI, per germline. The CDR3 loop reads CASSPRTVGNEQFF. CDR3 DNA sequence: TGTGCCAGCTCACCCCGGACAGTAGGCAATGAGCAGTTCTTC.

The rearrangement links TRBV27 to TRBJ1-1; 7 bases are a match to TRBD1. The V and J ends lost 0 bases and 1 base, in that order; junction bases with no gene match: 2. The CDR3 has 15 amino acids. CDR1 is MNHEY, CDR2 SMNVEV, per germline (reference sequence). Written as DNA, the CDR3 is TGTGCCAGCAGTTTATCGACAGGGTGGAACACTGAAGCTTTCTTT. It encodes CASSLSTGWNTEAFF.

The chain combines TRBV30 with TRBJ2-3; D gene unclear. The germline V gene encodes CDR1 GTSNPN and CDR2 SVGIG (reference sequence). Trimming took 5 bases from V and 1 from J, leaving 13 bases between them. The CDR3 sequence is 14 residues long. Here the CDR3 DNA reads TGTGCCTGGCGAAACGCTATTGGCACAGATACGCAGTATTTT. Amino acid sequence: CAWRNAIGTDTQYF. Based on the CDR3 plus reference TRBV30 and TRBJ2-3, the full variable domain is SQTIHQWPATLVQPVGSPLSLECTVEGTSNPNLYWYRQAAGRGLQLLFYSVGIGQISSEVPQNLSASRPQDRQFILSSKKLLLSDSGFYLCAWRNAIGTDTQYFGPGTRLTVL.

The V and J genes are TRBV9 and TRBJ1-3; TRBD1 might be the D (6 bases). V lost 4 bases and J lost 9, with 17 bases in between. Germline V gene sequence: CDR1 SGDLS, CDR2 YYNGEE. CDR3 length: 14 amino acids. The CDR3: CASSSGTSGGTIYF. For the CDR3, the DNA is TGTGCCAGCAGCAGCGGGACATCAGGCGGCACCATATATTTT.

The V gene is TRBV7-9, the J gene TRBJ1-2; tentatively, D is TRBD1 (5 bases). The V gene lost 1 base and the J gene lost 10 bases, with 13 bases spanning the gap. The CDR3 loop spans 13 amino acids. Per germline, CDR1 SEHNR and CDR2 FQNEAQ (reference sequence). CDR3 residues: CASSLGREQAYTF. CDR3 in DNA: TGTGCCAGCAGCTTAGGCAGGGAGCAGGCCTACACCTTC.

With regard to this clone: Other DNA sequences of this sample code for an identical CDR3. The rearrangement links TRBV20-1 to TRBJ1-2; D not resolved. Trimming removed 4 bases from V and 1 base from J, with 4 bases in between. The CDR3 runs 11 residues. CDR1 and CDR2 (germline): DFQATT, SNEGSKA (reference sequence). The CDR3 protein is CSATDNYGYTF. In DNA form, the CDR3 reads TGCAGTGCTACCGATAACTATGGCTACACCTTC.

V usage is TRBV5-1 and J usage is TRBJ2-2; 8 nucleotides align to TRBD1. The J segment lost 3 bases and the V segment lost 0 bases, leaving 1 base of the junction unmatched. CDR3 size: 15 residues. Germline CDR1 reads SGHRS; CDR2 reads YFSETQ. CDR3 in DNA: TGCGCCAGCAGCTTGGCAGGGGGCTACACCGGGGAGCTGTTTTTT. This codes for CASSLAGGYTGELFF.

The rearrangement links TRBV28 to TRBJ1-5; 7 nucleotides line up with TRBD1. V trimming: 3 bases; J trimming: 3 bases; junction bases outside the gene matches: 17. Per germline, CDR1 MDHEN and CDR2 SYDVKM. The length of the CDR3 is 19 residues. CDR3 in DNA: TGTGCCAGCAGTTTCTGGATTCTGATACAGGGGACAATCAATCAGCCCCAGCATTTT. Amino acid sequence: CASSFWILIQGTINQPQHF.

J is TRBJ2-3 and V is TRBV2; D possibly corresponds to TRBD1 (6 bases). In germline, CDR1 is SNHLY, CDR2 FYNNEI. The CDR3 sequence is 20 residues long. Trimming cost V 5 bases and J 1 base, with 28 bases left between them. The CDR3 protein is CASSPLLDSVLTGGTDTQYF. The CDR3 DNA follows: TGTGCCAGCAGTCCCCTACTGGACAGCGTACTTACAGGAGGCACAGATACGCAGTATTTT.

With respect to this clone: Additional DNA sequences in this sample encode the identical CDR3. The rearrangement links TRBV27 to TRBJ1-2; no clear D. V was pared by 6 bases and J by 6 bases, with 11 bases between. Germline V CDR1 and CDR2: MNHEY, SMNVEV (reference sequence). The CDR3 spans 12 residues. The CDR3, as DNA: TGTGCCAGCAGCTCAGCCCTTGATGGCTACACCTTC. Translation: CASSSALDGYTF.